One and the same sample provided the 18 T cell receptor beta chains below, sequenced in a study of blood T cell repertoires in COVID-19. Measured with immunoSEQ multiplex PCR; TCRdb has only the in-frame clones, and not every one. This table has roughly 230,000 clones, 90% appearing once. Sequencing used peripheral blood. The receptors were gathered from a woman aged 55-69 years with COVID-19, enrolled during active disease.

The chain recombines TRBV14 with TRBJ1-2; D uncertain. Germline lookup yields CDR1 SGHDN and CDR2 FVKESK. V lost 1 base and J 0 bases, leaving 9 bases between the germline ends. This CDR3 spans 15 amino acids. CDR3 sequence reads: CASSQGHRANYGYTF. In DNA form, the CDR3 reads TGTGCCAGCAGCCAAGGACATAGAGCTAACTATGGCTACACCTTC.

This chain links TRBV5-8 with TRBJ1-2; D remains unclear. The CDR3 extends over 12 amino acids. Trimming cost V 3 bases and J 12 bases, with 15 bases left between them. Germline loops: CDR1 SGHTS, CDR2 YDEGEE. The CDR3 spells CASSSRLPSNTF. In DNA, the CDR3 is TGTGCCAGCAGCTCCCGACTGCCGTCCAACACCTTC. Using reference TRBV5-8 and TRBJ1-2 for the parts outside the CDR3, the full variable domain is EAGVTQSPTHLIKTRGQQATLRCSPISGHTSVYWYQQALGLGLQFLLWYDEGEERNRGNFPPRFSGRQFPNYSSELNVNALELEDSALYLCASSSRLPSNTFGSGTRLTVV.

The chain has TRBV7-9 and TRBJ1-1; D call uncertain. The CDR3 totals 14 residues. Per the germline V gene, CDR1 is SEHNR and CDR2 is FQNEAQ (reference sequence). V gave up 2 bases and J gave up 0 bases, with 7 bases separating them. The DNA for the CDR3 is TGTGCCAGCAGCTTAAACAGCCTGAACACTGAAGCTTTCTTT. This translates into CASSLNSLNTEAFF.

This clone was seen just once. The rearrangement uses TRBV19 and TRBJ1-1, with unresolved D. Germline V gene sequence: CDR1 LNHDA, CDR2 SQIVND (reference sequence). The CDR3 totals 16 residues. Trimming removed 7 bases at V and 1 base at J, with 19 bases between. CDR3 DNA: TGTGCCAGTAACCGCGGCGGGGAAGAAGGGAACACTGAAGCTTTCTTT. It codes for CASNRGGEEGNTEAFF.

V usage is TRBV5-1 and J usage is TRBJ2-7, with 8 bases fitting TRBD1. Germline V gene lookup returns CDR1 SGHRS and CDR2 YFSETQ. This CDR3 comprises 16 residues. After removal of 0 bases from V and 6 bases from J, the junction contained 11 bases not matched to a gene. The CDR3 DNA follows: TGCGCCAGCAGCTTGGTCGGTGACAGGGGTTCTAGCGAGCAGTACTTC. Translation gives CASSLVGDRGSSEQYF.

V gene TRBV4-2 combines with J gene TRBJ2-1, with 9 bases lining up with TRBD2. Germline CDR1 reads LGHNA; CDR2 reads YNFKEQ. The CDR3 runs 16 residues. Trimming took 0 bases from V and 6 from J; bases not matched to a gene: 6. The CDR3 protein is CASSQEVGGGVNEQFF. The CDR3 coding sequence is TGTGCCAGCAGCCAAGAGGTCGGCGGGGGGGTCAATGAGCAGTTCTTC.

The rearrangement links TRBV12-3 or TRBV12-4 to TRBJ1-2; D remains unclear. The ends were cut back, 3 bases at V and 2 bases at J, with 7 bases in the middle. The CDR3 spans 13 residues. CDR3 residues: CASSFGQNYGYTF. The CDR3, as DNA: TGTGCCAGCAGTTTTGGTCAGAACTATGGCTACACCTTC.

The chain employs TRBV9 and TRBJ1-2; TRBD1 matches 8 bases. This CDR3 is built from 13 residues. Germline loops: CDR1 SGDLS, CDR2 YYNGEE. Trimming at V came to 5 bases and at J to 5 bases, leaving 5 bases not matched to a gene. CDR3 sequence reads: CASRGTGPYGYTF. CDR3 nucleotides: TGTGCCAGCAGGGGGACAGGACCTTATGGCTACACCTTC.

This chain connects TRBV10-3 to TRBJ2-3, with D hard to call. The CDR3 contains 12 residues. CDR1 and CDR2 from the germline V gene are ENHRY and SYGVKD. V shed 8 bases and J shed 3 bases, with 9 bases lying between them. CDR3 in amino acids: CAISKATDTQYF. CDR3 nucleotides: TGTGCCATCTCAAAAGCTACAGATACGCAGTATTTT.

The gene calls are TRBV4-3 and TRBJ2-1, with a tentative D call TRBD2 (7 bases). Per the germline V gene, CDR1 is LGHNA and CDR2 is YSLEER. Trimming shortened V by 0 bases and J by 4 bases, and 13 bases separated the two germline ends. This CDR3 comprises 16 residues. CDR3 DNA: TGCGCCAGCAGCCAAGATGGGGGGGGGCCTTACAATGAGCAGTTCTTC. It encodes CASSQDGGGPYNEQFF.

The chain is built from TRBV4-1 and TRBJ2-1; D perhaps matches TRBD2 (5 bases). Trimming removed 4 bases from V and 6 bases from J, with 10 bases in between. Germline assignment: CDR1 MGHRA and CDR2 YSYEKL. The CDR3 has 13 amino acids. CDR3 region: CASSPSLANEQFF. The DNA of the CDR3 is TGCGCCAGCAGCCCCAGCCTAGCCAATGAGCAGTTCTTC.

V is TRBV4-1 and J is TRBJ1-2; TRBD1 matches at 9 bases. The CDR3 runs 14 residues. V trimming: 4 bases; J trimming: 7 bases; junction bases outside the gene matches: 7. Looked up from germline, CDR1 is MGHRA and CDR2 is YSYEKL. CDR3 DNA: TGCGCCAGCAGCCTACGGACAGGGGAATTTGGCTACACCTTC. Translating gives CASSLRTGEFGYTF.

This clone was counted only a few times. V and J are TRBV3-1 (or the pseudogene TRBV3-2) and TRBJ1-2; possibly TRBD1 for D (5 bases). Per germline, CDR1 LGHDT and CDR2 YNNKEL (reference sequence). The CDR3 has 13 amino acids. Trimming took 6 bases from V and 3 from J, leaving 11 bases between them. The CDR3 spells CASSAGTYYGYTF. CDR3 bases: TGTGCCAGCAGTGCCGGGACTTACTATGGCTACACCTTC.

V usage is TRBV6-1 and J usage is TRBJ1-5; D remains ambiguous. CDR1 is MNHNS, CDR2 SASEGT, per germline. With 3 bases removed from V and 0 bases from J, the gap between germline ends came to 12 bases. The CDR3 contains 16 residues. Written as DNA, the CDR3 is TGTGCCAGCAGTGAGGGCAGCCCGTATAGCAATCAGCCCCAGCATTTT. It encodes CASSEGSPYSNQPQHF.

This chain connects TRBV3-1 (or the pseudogene TRBV3-2) to TRBJ1-1, with 9 bases lining up with TRBD1. V lost 4 bases, J lost 1 base, and 7 bases stayed unmatched. The germline V gene has CDR1 LGHDT and CDR2 YNNKEL (reference sequence). CDR3 length equals 16 residues. CDR3 region: CASSRPQGAPNTEAFF. As DNA, the CDR3 is TGTGCCAGCAGCCGTCCACAGGGGGCCCCGAACACTGAAGCTTTCTTT.

J is TRBJ1-2 and V is TRBV6-2 or TRBV6-3; 7 nucleotides agree with TRBD1. The J segment lost 8 bases and the V segment lost 5 bases, leaving 5 bases of the junction unmatched. The CDR3 length is 12 residues. The germline V gene has CDR1 MNHEY and CDR2 SVGEGT. This CDR3 reads CASSLGTAGYTF. CDR3 in DNA: TGTGCCAGCAGTCTGGGGACAGCCGGCTACACCTTC.

V gene TRBV29-1 combines with J gene TRBJ2-3; D is uncertain. This CDR3 is 15 amino acids long. Between the trimmed V and J ends, which lost 1 base and 0 bases, there was a span of 11 bases. The V gene's germline CDR1 is SQVTM and CDR2 ANQGSEA. In DNA, the CDR3 is TGCAGCGTTGAAGTCTTGCTAGAAAGCACAGATACGCAGTATTTT. Amino acid sequence: CSVEVLLESTDTQYF.

This sequence joins TRBV6-5 and TRBJ1-5; 9 bases align to TRBD1. V gave up 6 bases and J gave up 4 bases; unmatched junction bases: 7. CDR3 length: 15 residues. Germline lookup yields CDR1 MNHEY and CDR2 SVGAGI. CDR3 region: CASSQLGTGNQPQHF. The CDR3 coding sequence is TGTGCCAGCAGCCAACTTGGGACAGGGAATCAGCCCCAGCATTTT.